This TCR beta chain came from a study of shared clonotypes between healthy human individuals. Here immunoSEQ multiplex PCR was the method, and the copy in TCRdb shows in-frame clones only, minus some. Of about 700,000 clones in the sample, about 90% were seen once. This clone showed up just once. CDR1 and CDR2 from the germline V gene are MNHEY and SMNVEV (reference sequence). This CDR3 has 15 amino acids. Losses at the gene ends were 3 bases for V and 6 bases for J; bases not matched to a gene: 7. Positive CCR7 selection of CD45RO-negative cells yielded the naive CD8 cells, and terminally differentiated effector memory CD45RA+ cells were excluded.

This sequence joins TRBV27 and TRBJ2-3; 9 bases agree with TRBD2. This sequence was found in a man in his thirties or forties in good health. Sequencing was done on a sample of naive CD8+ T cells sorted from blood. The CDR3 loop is CASSFLAGVWDTQYF. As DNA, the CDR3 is TGTGCCAGCAGTTTCTTAGCGGGAGTGTGGGATACGCAGTATTTT.